This T cell receptor (beta chain) was recovered during a study of cytomegalovirus exposure and HLA in healthy donors. General study points: Exclusion as indistinguishable affected some V segments, including TRBV6-2 and TRBV6-3. Cytomegalovirus status was reportedly diagnosed by the classifier with high sensitivity and specificity. Later analysis suggested most CMV-associated TCR beta chains were HLA-restricted.

Comment on this clone: Its antigen is not known.

V dropped 1 base and J dropped 6; count of bases not matched to a gene: 6. Per germline, CDR1 SNHLY and CDR2 FYNNEI. The CDR3 has 15 amino acids. It was with 60 Vbeta and 13 Jbeta primers that the PCR ran. Libraries were prepared by immunoSEQ multiplex PCR; TCRdb keeps only in-frame clonotypes and omits some of them. The table lists around 160,000 clones, roughly 80% of them singletons, with approximately 10% in the top ten. Sample: PBMCs. This clonotype was obtained from a man between 18 and 35 years old in good health and CMV-seropositive. The rearrangement joins TRBV2 to TRBJ1-3; 7 bases agree with TRBD1. The CDR3 sequence is CASSEGQGVKNTIYF. As DNA, the CDR3 is TGTGCCAGCAGTGAAGGGCAGGGGGTTAAAAACACCATATATTTT.